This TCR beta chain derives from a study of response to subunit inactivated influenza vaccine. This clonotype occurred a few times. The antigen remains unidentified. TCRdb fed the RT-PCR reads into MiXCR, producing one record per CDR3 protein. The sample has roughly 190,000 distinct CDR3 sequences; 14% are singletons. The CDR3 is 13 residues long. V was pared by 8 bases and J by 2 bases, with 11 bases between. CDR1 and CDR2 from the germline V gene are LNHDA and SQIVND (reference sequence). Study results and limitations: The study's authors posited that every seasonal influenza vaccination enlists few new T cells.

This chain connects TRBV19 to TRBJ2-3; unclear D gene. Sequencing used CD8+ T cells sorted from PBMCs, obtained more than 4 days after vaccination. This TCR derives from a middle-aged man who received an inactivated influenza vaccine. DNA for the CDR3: TGTGCCAGTCTCGACCGCCTCACAGATACGCAGTATTTT. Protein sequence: CASLDRLTDTQYF.